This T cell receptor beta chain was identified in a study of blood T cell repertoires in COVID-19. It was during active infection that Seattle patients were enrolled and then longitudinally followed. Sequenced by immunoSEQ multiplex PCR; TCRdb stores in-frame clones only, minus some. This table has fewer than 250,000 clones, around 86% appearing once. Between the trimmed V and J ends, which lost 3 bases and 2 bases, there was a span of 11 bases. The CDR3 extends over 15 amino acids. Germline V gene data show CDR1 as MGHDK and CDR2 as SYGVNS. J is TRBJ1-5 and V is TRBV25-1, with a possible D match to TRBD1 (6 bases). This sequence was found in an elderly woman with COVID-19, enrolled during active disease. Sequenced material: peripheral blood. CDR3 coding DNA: TGTGCCAGCAGTGAGTCAGGGGCGCGCAATCAGCCCCAGCATTTT. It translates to CASSESGARNQPQHF.